The rows below give T cell receptor beta chains drawn from one sample of a study of blood T cell repertoires in COVID-19. Generated by immunoSEQ multiplex PCR, the TCRdb table keeps only in-frame clones and is missing some. The sample yields about 120,000 clones, just over 85% seen once. Sample: peripheral blood. All receptors derive from a woman between 50 and 59 years old with active or convalescent COVID-19. Each CDR3 is given with its conserved first and last residue. Fields, in order: D gene, V gene, clone size, J gene, CDR3 DNA, CDR3 protein. The D gene is left open where the match is weak. Clone size is not always given. Where it is, it says once, few, many or a class for expanded clones.

.,TRBV21-1,.,TRBJ1-1,TGTGCCAGCAGCAAAGCTAAGTCTAGTCCGAACACTGAAGCTTTCTTT,CASSKAKSSPNTEAFF
TRBD1,TRBV7-9,few,TRBJ1-4,TGTGCCAGCAGCTTCACTCGACAGGGGGCCTTTCAACTGTTTTTT,CASSFTRQGAFQLFF
.,TRBV28,.,TRBJ1-2,TGTGCCAGCAGCTCAGGGCAGGGGTATGGCTACACCTTC,CASSSGQGYGYTF
.,TRBV9,.,TRBJ1-6,TGTGCCAGCAGCGTAAGCCCGGGGGAGTATTCACCCCTCCACTTT,CASSVSPGEYSPLHF
.,TRBV2,.,TRBJ2-3,TGTGCCTGGCGCGGGGCCAAGATCAGAGGGAGTGGTGCAGATACGCAGTATTTT,CAWRGAKIRGSGADTQYF
TRBD2,TRBV2,.,TRBJ2-3,TGTGCCAGCGGATATAGCGGGGGAACAGATACGCAGTATTTT,CASGYSGGTDTQYF
TRBD2,TRBV6-2/TRBV6-3,few,TRBJ2-4,TGTGCCAGCACCCCCTTGCCGGGACTAGCGGGAGGTACGGCAAACATTCAGTACTTC,CASTPLPGLAGGTANIQYF
.,TRBV6-2/TRBV6-3,.,TRBJ1-2,TGTGCCAGCAGTTCCCAGGGATCTGGCTACACCTTC,CASSSQGSGYTF
.,TRBV5-4,.,TRBJ1-1,TGTGCCAGCAGCGAATCCTACAGGGAAACTGAAGCTTTCTTT,CASSESYRETEAFF
.,TRBV6-5,once,TRBJ2-7,TGTGCCAGCAGCATTGTCCGGTACGAGCAGTACTTC,CASSIVRYEQYF
.,TRBV3-1/TRBV3-2,.,TRBJ2-3,TGTGCCAGCAGCCCGAGTAGCACAGATACGCAGTATTTT,CASSPSSTDTQYF
.,TRBV28,.,TRBJ2-7,TGTGCCAGCAGCCGGGCCTACGAGCAGTACTTC,CASSRAYEQYF
.,TRBV7-2,.,TRBJ2-3,TGTGCCAGCAGCTCCCGGACATTCCCAGATACGCAGTATTTT,CASSSRTFPDTQYF
TRBD1,TRBV24-1,.,TRBJ2-3,TGTGCCACCAGTGATTTGACAGGGGATAGCACAGATACGCAGTATTTT,CATSDLTGDSTDTQYF
TRBD1,TRBV15,once,TRBJ1-1,TGTGCCACCACACCGACAGGGGCCCCCACTGAAGCTTTCTTT,CATTPTGAPTEAFF
.,TRBV28,.,TRBJ1-1,TGTGCCAGCAGTTTAGCAGGGTTGGCGGCTTTCTTT,CASSLAGLAAFF
.,TRBV10-3,.,TRBJ2-1,TGTGCCATCGCACGTACTGACCAGGGCTACAATGAGCAGTTCTTC,CAIARTDQGYNEQFF
.,TRBV27,.,TRBJ1-1,TGTGCCAGCCAGAGACAGGCCTTGAGGGCTGAAGCTTTCTTT,CASQRQALRAEAFF
.,TRBV4-1,.,TRBJ2-2,TGCGCCAGCACCTTGGCGCGGCAGAACACCGGGGAGCTGTTTTTT,CASTLARQNTGELFF
TRBD2,TRBV19,.,TRBJ2-1,TGTGCCAGTAGTATTAGAGCGGGAGGGGGCAATGAGCAGTTCTTC,CASSIRAGGGNEQFF
.,TRBV7-9,.,TRBJ2-7,TGTGCCAGCAGCTTAGTCGGACAGTCCTACGAGCAGTACTTC,CASSLVGQSYEQYF
TRBD2,TRBV28,.,TRBJ2-7,TGTGCCAGCAGTTTATTGGGGGAGCTAGCGGGGGCCGAGCAGTACTTC,CASSLLGELAGAEQYF
TRBD2,TRBV12-3/TRBV12-4,.,TRBJ2-1,TGTGCCAGCAGTGTCGTAGCGGGCTGGGAGCAGTTCTTC,CASSVVAGWEQFF
.,TRBV2,few,TRBJ2-5,TGTGCCATCAACCAGGAGACCCAGTACTTC,CAINQETQYF
.,TRBV11-1,few,TRBJ2-5,TGTGCCAGCAGCTTAGGAAGGGACTTGAAGACCCAGTACTTC,CASSLGRDLKTQYF
TRBD1,TRBV28,.,TRBJ1-5,TGTGCCAGCAGTTTACCAGACAGGGGTAAGCAGCCCCAGCATTTT,CASSLPDRGKQPQHF
.,TRBV24-1,.,TRBJ1-1,TGTGCCACCAGTGTGGGACACGATAAAGAGACTGAAGCTTTCTTT,CATSVGHDKETEAFF
TRBD2,TRBV7-8,once,TRBJ2-1,TGTGCCAGCAGCTTAACGGGGGCACTAGCGGGAGGGAGCTCCTACAATGAGCAGTTCTTC,CASSLTGALAGGSSYNEQFF
.,TRBV28,.,TRBJ1-3,TGTGCCAGCAGTCCGACTATTCTCGGGGGGAAAGGAAACACCATATATTTT,CASSPTILGGKGNTIYF
.,TRBV28,.,TRBJ1-6,TGTGCCAGCAGTTTGGACACAGGGTCAATTTCACCCCTCCACTTT,CASSLDTGSISPLHF
.,TRBV2,.,TRBJ2-7,TGTGCCAGCAGTACGCGGGGGCCCTACGAGCAGTACTTC,CASSTRGPYEQYF
TRBD1,TRBV15,.,TRBJ2-3,TGTGCCACCAGCTTGCGACAGGGATCAAATACGCAGTATTTT,CATSLRQGSNTQYF
.,TRBV5-1,.,TRBJ1-1,TGCGCCAGCAGCCAGTACGGGGAGACTGAAGCTTTCTTT,CASSQYGETEAFF
TRBD2,TRBV7-9,once,TRBJ2-7,TGTGCCAGCAGCCCCAGCGGGGGGCACGAGCAGTACTTC,CASSPSGGHEQYF
.,TRBV5-6,.,TRBJ2-7,TGTGCCAGCAGCTTGGGAGCGATAATTACCTACGAGCAGTACTTC,CASSLGAIITYEQYF
TRBD2,TRBV29-1,once,TRBJ2-3,TGCAGCGGTATTCCGGGACTAGCAGATACGCAGTATTTT,CSGIPGLADTQYF